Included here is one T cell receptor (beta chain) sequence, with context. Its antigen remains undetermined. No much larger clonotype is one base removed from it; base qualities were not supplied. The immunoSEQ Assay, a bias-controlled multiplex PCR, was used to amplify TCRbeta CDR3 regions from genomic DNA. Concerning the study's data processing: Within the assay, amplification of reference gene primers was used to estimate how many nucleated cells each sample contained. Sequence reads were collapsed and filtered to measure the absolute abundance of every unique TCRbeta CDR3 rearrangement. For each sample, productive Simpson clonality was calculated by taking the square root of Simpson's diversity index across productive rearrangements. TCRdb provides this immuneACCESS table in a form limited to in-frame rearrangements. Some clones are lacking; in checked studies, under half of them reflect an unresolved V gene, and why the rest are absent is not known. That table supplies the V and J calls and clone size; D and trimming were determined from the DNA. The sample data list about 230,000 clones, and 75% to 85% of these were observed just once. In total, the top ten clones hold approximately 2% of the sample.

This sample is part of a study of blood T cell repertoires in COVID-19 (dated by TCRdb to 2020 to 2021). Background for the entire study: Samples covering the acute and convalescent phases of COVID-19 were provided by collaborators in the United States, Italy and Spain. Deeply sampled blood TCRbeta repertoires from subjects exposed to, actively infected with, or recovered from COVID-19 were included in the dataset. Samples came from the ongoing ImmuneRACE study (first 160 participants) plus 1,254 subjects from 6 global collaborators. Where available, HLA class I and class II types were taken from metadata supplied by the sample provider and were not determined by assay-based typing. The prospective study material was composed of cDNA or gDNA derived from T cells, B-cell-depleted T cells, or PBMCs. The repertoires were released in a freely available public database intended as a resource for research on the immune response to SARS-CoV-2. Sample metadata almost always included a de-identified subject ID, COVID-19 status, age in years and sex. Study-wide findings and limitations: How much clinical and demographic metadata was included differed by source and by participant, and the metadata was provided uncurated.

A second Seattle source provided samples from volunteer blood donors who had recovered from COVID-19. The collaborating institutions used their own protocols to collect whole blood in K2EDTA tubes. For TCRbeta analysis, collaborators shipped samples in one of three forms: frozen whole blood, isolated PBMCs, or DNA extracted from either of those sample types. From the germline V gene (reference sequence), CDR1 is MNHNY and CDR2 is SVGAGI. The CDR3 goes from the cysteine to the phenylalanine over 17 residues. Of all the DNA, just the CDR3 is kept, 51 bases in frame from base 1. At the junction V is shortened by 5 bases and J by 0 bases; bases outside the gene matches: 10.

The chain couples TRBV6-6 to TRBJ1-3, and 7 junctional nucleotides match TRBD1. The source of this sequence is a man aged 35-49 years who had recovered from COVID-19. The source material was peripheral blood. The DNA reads TGTGCCAGCAGTCGGGACAGCGGACATGCCTCTGGAAACACCATATATTTT. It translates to CASSRDSGHASGNTIYF.